These T cell receptor beta chains were read from a single sample in a study of siplizumab effects on memory and regulatory T cells. Sequenced by immunoSEQ multiplex PCR; TCRdb stores in-frame clones only, minus some. The table includes 87,000 or so clones, about 90% detected once. The sample consisted of CD4+ T cells sorted from blood. These TCRs come from a human donor in good health. Each CDR3 is given with its conserved first and last residue. A D gene is named only where the DNA matches it firmly. Some rows have no size entry. The others give once, few or many, or a class for an expanded clone.

NA TRBJ2-5 TRBD2 TRBV7-2 CASSLGLAGATRETQYF TGTGCCAGCAGCTTAGGTCTAGCGGGAGCCACGCGGGAGACCCAGTACTTC
NA TRBJ1-5 NA TRBV6-1 CASRGDVSQPQHF TGTGCCAGCAGGGGAGACGTCTCGCAGCCCCAGCATTTT
NA TRBJ1-2 NA TRBV7-9 CASGSLRGRHYGYTF TGTGCCAGCGGCAGCTTGAGGGGCAGGCACTATGGCTACACCTTC
NA TRBJ2-2 TRBD2 TRBV28 CASMIAGANGELFF TGTGCCAGCATGATAGCGGGAGCAAATGGGGAGCTGTTTTTT
NA TRBJ1-4 NA TRBV7-9 CASSRTSSNEKLFF TGTGCCAGCAGCCGCACAAGTAGTAATGAAAAACTGTTTTTT
few TRBJ1-1 TRBD1 TRBV29-1 CSVGGQHQAFF TGCAGCGTTGGGGGACAGCACCAAGCTTTCTTT
NA TRBJ2-7 NA TRBV6-5 CASSLTAISRAEQYF TGTGCCAGCAGTTTAACTGCCATCTCGAGGGCCGAGCAGTACTTC
NA TRBJ2-2 NA TRBV6-6 CASSYLTLNTGELFF TGTGCCAGCAGTTACCTAACCCTGAACACCGGGGAGCTGTTTTTT
NA TRBJ2-4 TRBD2 TRBV4-3 CASSQVFGTSGRTAKNIQYF TGCGCCAGCAGCCAAGTATTCGGGACTAGCGGGAGGACAGCCAAAAACATTCAGTACTTC
NA TRBJ1-3 NA TRBV7-2 CASSFGGSGNTIYF TGTGCCAGCAGCTTCGGGGGCTCTGGAAACACCATATATTTT
NA TRBJ1-1 NA TRBV7-9 CASSLGQTNTEAFF TGTGCCAGCAGCTTAGGTCAGACGAACACTGAAGCTTTCTTT
NA TRBJ2-7 NA TRBV6-5 CASSNSGNGRYEQYF TGTGCCAGCAGTAACTCGGGCAACGGGAGATACGAGCAGTACTTC
NA TRBJ2-1 TRBD2 TRBV11-2 CASSSRWLAGGGGGNEQFF TGTGCCAGCAGTTCCCGATGGCTAGCGGGAGGGGGGGGAGGCAATGAGCAGTTCTTC
NA TRBJ2-7 TRBD1 TRBV7-8 CASSYRQGWHYEQYF TGTGCCAGCAGCTACCGACAGGGTTGGCACTACGAGCAGTACTTC
NA TRBJ2-1 NA TRBV30 CAWSSRRWDEQFF TGTGCCTGGAGCAGTCGGCGGTGGGATGAGCAGTTCTTC